The present entry profiles one TCR beta chain with its context. Its cognate antigen has yet to be identified. No much larger clonotype is one base removed from it; base qualities were not supplied. Library preparation employed the immunoSEQ multiplex PCR assay. For most patients, high-throughput TCR-beta CDR3 sequencing of genomic DNA was performed by Adaptive Biotechnologies. The paper's data handling went like this. TCR sequencing data for some 19 patients were retrieved from Adaptive's ImmunoSEQ software; three other patients were processed with MiXCR and VDJtools. CDR3 nucleotide sequences shared between donor and recipient were removed because the origin of such sequences could not be assigned. To be classed as alloreactive, a clone needed at least 2-fold expansion over unstimulated cells and a minimum CFSE-low frequency of 0.002% (template counts) or 0.001% (read counts). Clones detected in sequenced pre-transplant spleen, lymph node, or MLR CFSE-low populations of the donor or recipient were defined as mappable. The cumulative frequency of alloreactive clones was calculated as a percentage of all sequences, weighted by copy number. TCRdb obtained this table from immuneACCESS and retained in-frame rearrangements with V and J assigned. These tables miss some clones; where compared with another copy, unresolved V genes account for less than half of the shortfall, and the remainder is unexplained. That table gives V, J and clone size, and the DNA gave D and trimming. The sample records 3,500 to 5,000 clones, approximately 70% of which are singletons. The ten largest clones capture under 10% of the sample.

Intraepithelial and lamina propria lymphocytes were isolated from graft specimens using dithiothreitol, EDTA incubations and collagenase D digestion. Bulk TCR-beta sequencing was performed on serial intestinal graft biopsy specimens collected as late as 600 days after transplant. The data were taken from a study of graft-versus-host responses after intestinal transplantation (dated by TCRdb to about 2021). Broadly, across the study: Recipients received multivisceral, liver-intestinal, or isolated intestinal transplants. Anti-thymocyte globulin induction was given to all recipients, followed by maintenance tacrolimus and steroids for approximately three years. Graft-versus-host and host-versus-graft alloreactive T cell clones were tracked in the graft, circulation and bone marrow after intestinal transplantation using bulk TCR-beta CDR3 sequencing. Alloreactive clones were identified by sequencing pre-transplant mixed lymphocyte reaction products and comparing them with unstimulated pre-transplant donor and recipient T cells. Of the 20 to 25 intestinal transplant recipients enrolled in the cohort, one of whom was a retransplant, a few patients without pretransplant specimens were excluded. A peak of at least 4% donor T cells among recipient peripheral blood mononuclear cells was the definition used for donor T cell macrochimerism. Instead of going to the commercial service, samples from a few later patients were sequenced in-house on an Illumina MiSeq and processed with MiXCR.

V is cut back by 3 bases and J by 2 bases, with 5 bases in the junction unmatched. The germline V gene sets CDR1 to MNHNS and CDR2 to SASEGT. The CDR3 contains 15 residues, cysteine and phenylalanine counted. Only the CDR3 region is kept as DNA, spanning 45 bases read in frame from base 1. What the research found in general, with its limitations: GvH clones were detected in recipient bone marrow, and some appeared earlier in ileal mucosa or blood, consistent with an intestinal mucosal origin. Peak levels of circulating GvH clones were associated with declines in HvG clones early after transplant. Conclusions were limited by the relatively low number and heterogeneity of intestinal transplant patients. In the allografts of patients with donor T cell macrochimerism, GvH to HvG T cell clonal ratios were high.

This specimen consisted of ileum tissue, obtained 17 days after transplant. This TCR was sampled from a human patient who received an intestinal transplant, so some T cells may come from the graft donor. The rearrangement combines TRBV6-1 with TRBJ2-3; 7 bases in the junction line up with TRBD2. Here is the DNA: TGTGCCAGCAGTGAGGGTGCGGGGGTCACAGATACGCAGTATTTT. This translates into CASSEGAGVTDTQYF.